This TCR beta chain was captured by sequencing in a study of a mutant IDH1 vaccine in newly diagnosed glioma. Study overall: Treated patients had a mean age of 40.4 years and a roughly 60% male, around 38% female split. It was radiotherapy, temozolomide, or both that patients received previously, with most receiving both.

Study-level results: Top-clonotype changes in peripheral T cells seemed unrelated to pseudoprogression.

Germline loops: CDR1 LNHNV, CDR2 YYDKDF (reference sequence). V was shortened by 4 bases and J by 3 bases, with 6 bases between the two germline ends. This CDR3 region has 13 residues. The method was immunoSEQ multiplex PCR; TCRdb's version includes in-frame clones alone and lacks a portion of them. The sample gives some 67,000 clones, about 86% of which show up once; about 4.5% is in the top ten. This clone is a singleton in its sample. Antigen: not known. Described time point: baseline, week 1 (first vaccination visit). Treatment defined: pre-vaccination baseline after standard-of-care therapy. The donors had new WHO grade 3 or 4 astrocytomas; these were IDH1-mutant and ATRX-lost.

Sequencing used peripheral blood mononuclear cells (PBMCs), obtained from a glioma patient treated with radiotherapy, temozolomide or both. The source is a woman aged 18 to 35 with glioma. Some clones in this sample may be carry-over from other donors' samples. The rearrangement uses TRBV15 and TRBJ1-4, with D possibly matching TRBD1 (5 bases). CDR3 DNA sequence: TGTGCCACCAGCAAGGGGTCTAATGAAAAACTGTTTTTT. It yields the protein CATSKGSNEKLFF.